The table lists the clone carrying this T cell receptor beta chain with a count of one. No antigen is known for it. These data originate in a study of neoadjuvant nivolumab and ipilimumab in lung cancer. The wider study: Nivolumab 3 mg/kg was given days 1, 15 and 29, plus ipilimumab 1 mg/kg day 1 in combination.

Findings of the study overall: Higher pretherapy blood TCR richness went with higher resected-tumor richness. Resected tumors had greater TCR richness and clonality than uninvolved lung. From pretherapy to surgery, tumor richness and clonality rose with dual therapy.

Germline V gene lookup returns CDR1 SGHRS and CDR2 YFSETQ. CDR3 length: 15 residues. V lost 2 bases and J lost 1, with 10 bases in between. Profiling relied on immunoSEQ multiplex PCR, and the TCRdb table lists in-frame clones only, not all of them. The data contain roughly 32,000 clones, about 92% of them singletons. The gene calls are TRBV5-1 and TRBJ2-1; a possible D gene is TRBD2 (5 bases). The sequencing here drew on peripheral blood, taken after neoadjuvant nivolumab, alone or with ipilimumab, at or shortly before surgery. The sequence was obtained from an adult with non-small cell lung cancer. CDR3 sequence reads: CASSFEGGSYNEQFF. CDR3 bases: TGCGCCAGCAGCTTTGAAGGCGGGTCCTACAATGAGCAGTTCTTC.